These 6 T cell receptor beta chains were sequenced from one sample in a study of identical twins. MiXCR, applied by TCRdb to the 5' RACE reads, yields one record per CDR3 protein. The data hold about 690,000 distinct CDR3 sequences, with roughly 6.2% observed a single time. Sequencing was performed on naive T cells sorted from blood. These receptors came from a man aged 18 to 29 in good health.

This clonotype was seen repeatedly, ten times or more. V usage is TRBV5-1 and J usage is TRBJ2-2, with a possible D match to TRBD2 (6 bases). The CDR3 totals 17 residues. CDR1 is SGHRS and CDR2 is YFSETQ in the germline V gene. V lost 4 bases to trimming and J lost 1 base, with 17 bases between them. Written as DNA, the CDR3 is TGCGCCAGCAGCCCTGGCAACGGCGGGATGAACACCGGGGAGCTGTTTTTT. Protein sequence: CASSPGNGGMNTGELFF.

This clonotype was observed many times. The genes are TRBV20-1 and TRBJ2-5; D is tentatively TRBD1 or TRBD2 (5 bases each). V shed 3 bases and J shed 2 bases, with 19 bases lying between them. Per germline, CDR1 DFQATT and CDR2 SNEGSKA (reference sequence). The CDR3 has 16 amino acids. In DNA form, the CDR3 reads TGCAGTGCTAGTGTATCTTCTGGGACGACACAAGAGACCCAGTACTTC. Translation: CSASVSSGTTQETQYF.

This clonotype occurred many times. This rearrangement joins TRBV6-1 to TRBJ2-5; D unresolved. This CDR3 region has 12 residues. V was shortened by 8 bases and J by 0 bases, with 7 bases between the two germline ends. Germline CDR1 MNHNS, CDR2 SASEGT. CDR3 coding DNA: TGTGCCAGCTCCCAGAACCAAGAGACCCAGTACTTC. It codes for CASSQNQETQYF.

This chain links TRBV18 with TRBJ2-5, with D perhaps TRBD2 (6 bases). The CDR3 extends over 14 amino acids. The germline CDR1 and CDR2 sequences are KGHSH and LQKENI. V was clipped by 4 bases and J by 5 bases, with 14 bases between them. The CDR3 loop is CASSRLGLRETQYF. The CDR3, as DNA: TGTGCCAGCTCACGATTGGGACTTCGGGAGACCCAGTACTTC.

V is TRBV5-1 and J is TRBJ1-6; D may be TRBD1 (5 bases). Trimming removed 4 bases at V and 9 bases at J, with 14 bases between. The CDR3 consists of 14 residues. Germline CDR1 reads SGHRS; CDR2 reads YFSETQ. CDR3 protein: CASSRQGASSPLHF. Here the CDR3 DNA reads TGCGCCAGCAGCCGACAAGGGGCGTCTTCACCCCTCCACTTT.

This clonotype was detected a few times. The genes are TRBV29-1 and TRBJ2-1, with D possibly TRBD1 on 7 matching bases. This CDR3 spans 15 amino acids. V lost 6 bases, J lost 4 bases, and 19 bases lay in between. Per germline, CDR1 SQVTM and CDR2 ANQGSEA. CDR3 sequence (DNA): TGCAGCGTCCCTAAGGCGGGACAGCAATACAATGAGCAGTTCTTC. This codes for CSVPKAGQQYNEQFF.